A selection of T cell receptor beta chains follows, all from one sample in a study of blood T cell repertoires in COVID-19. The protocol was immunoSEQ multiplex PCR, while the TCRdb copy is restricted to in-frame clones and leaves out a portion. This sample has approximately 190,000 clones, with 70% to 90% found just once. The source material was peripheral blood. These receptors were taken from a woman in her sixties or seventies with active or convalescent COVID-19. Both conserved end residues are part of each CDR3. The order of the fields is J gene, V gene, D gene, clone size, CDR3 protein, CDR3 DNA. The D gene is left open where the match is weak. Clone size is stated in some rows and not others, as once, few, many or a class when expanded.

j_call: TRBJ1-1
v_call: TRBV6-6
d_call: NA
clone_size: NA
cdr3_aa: CASSHGAGAGNTEAFF
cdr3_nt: TGTGCCAGCAGTCACGGGGCGGGGGCAGGGAACACTGAAGCTTTCTTT

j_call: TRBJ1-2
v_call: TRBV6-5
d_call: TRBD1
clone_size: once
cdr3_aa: CASSYSRTGGMNGYTF
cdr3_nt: TGTGCCAGCAGTTACTCTCGGACAGGGGGCATGAATGGCTACACCTTC

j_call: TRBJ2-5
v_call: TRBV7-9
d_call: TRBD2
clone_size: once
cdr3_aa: CASSIRLAGGETQYF
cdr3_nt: TGTGCCAGCAGCATAAGACTAGCGGGAGGGGAGACCCAGTACTTC

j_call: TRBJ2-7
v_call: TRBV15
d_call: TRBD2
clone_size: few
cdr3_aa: CATSDGLAASYEQYF
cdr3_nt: TGTGCCACCAGCGACGGACTAGCGGCCTCCTACGAGCAGTACTTC

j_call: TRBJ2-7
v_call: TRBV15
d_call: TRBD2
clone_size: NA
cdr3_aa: CATSTGLADPHEQYF
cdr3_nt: TGTGCCACCAGCACAGGACTAGCCGATCCCCACGAGCAGTACTTC

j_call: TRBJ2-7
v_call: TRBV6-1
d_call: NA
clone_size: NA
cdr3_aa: CASSEMLGGHNEQYF
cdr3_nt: TGTGCCAGCAGTGAAATGTTGGGGGGGCACAACGAGCAGTACTTC

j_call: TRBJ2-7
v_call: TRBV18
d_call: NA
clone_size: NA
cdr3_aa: CASSVQGSYEQYF
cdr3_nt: TGTGCCAGCTCAGTTCAGGGCTCCTACGAGCAGTACTTC

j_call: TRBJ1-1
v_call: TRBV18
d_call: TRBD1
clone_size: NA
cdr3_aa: CASSQGAGNTEAFF
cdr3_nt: TGTGCCAGCTCACAGGGGGCAGGGAACACTGAAGCTTTCTTT

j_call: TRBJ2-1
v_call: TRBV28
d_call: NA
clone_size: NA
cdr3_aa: CASTRHGQINNEQFF
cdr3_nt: TGTGCCAGCACCCGACACGGACAGATTAATAATGAGCAGTTCTTC

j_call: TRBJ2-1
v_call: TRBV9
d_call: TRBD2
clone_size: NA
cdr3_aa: CASSGRTSGNAEQFF
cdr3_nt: TGTGCCAGCAGCGGTCGGACTAGCGGGAATGCTGAGCAGTTCTTC

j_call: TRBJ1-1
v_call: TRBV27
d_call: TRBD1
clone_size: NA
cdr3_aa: CASSLSRRTGTNTEAFF
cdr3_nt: TGTGCCAGCAGTTTATCTCGAAGGACAGGAACGAACACTGAAGCTTTCTTT

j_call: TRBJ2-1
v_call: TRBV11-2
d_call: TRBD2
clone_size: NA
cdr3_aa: CASSQMSGRGSYNEQFF
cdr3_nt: TGTGCCAGCAGCCAGATGAGCGGGAGAGGGAGCTACAATGAGCAGTTCTTC

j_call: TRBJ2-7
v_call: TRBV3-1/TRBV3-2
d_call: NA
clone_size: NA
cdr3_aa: CASSLRAPYEQYF
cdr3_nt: TGTGCCAGCAGCCTCAGGGCCCCCTACGAGCAGTACTTC

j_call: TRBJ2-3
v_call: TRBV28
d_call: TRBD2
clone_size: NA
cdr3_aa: CALRREKDTQYF
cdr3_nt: TGTGCCCTCCGGCGGGAGAAGGATACGCAGTATTTT

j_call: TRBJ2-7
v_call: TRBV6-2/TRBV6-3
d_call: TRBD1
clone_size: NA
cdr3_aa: CASSLGGTGKREQYF
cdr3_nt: TGTGCCAGCAGTTTGGGGGGGACAGGGAAGCGCGAGCAGTACTTC

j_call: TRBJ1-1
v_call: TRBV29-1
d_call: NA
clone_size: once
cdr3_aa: CSALVNTEAFF
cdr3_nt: TGCAGCGCATTAGTGAACACTGAAGCTTTCTTT

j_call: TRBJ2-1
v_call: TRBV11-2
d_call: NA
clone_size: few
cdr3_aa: CASSLVAGGGEQFF
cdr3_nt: TGTGCCAGCAGCTTAGTTGCAGGGGGAGGTGAGCAGTTCTTC

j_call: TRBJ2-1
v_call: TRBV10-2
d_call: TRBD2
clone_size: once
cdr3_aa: CASSDHLAGYHSYNEQFF
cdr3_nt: TGCGCCAGCAGTGATCACCTAGCGGGATACCACTCCTACAATGAGCAGTTCTTC

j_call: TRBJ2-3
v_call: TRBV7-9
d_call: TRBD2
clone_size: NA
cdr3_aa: CASSPPRTSGRATDTQYF
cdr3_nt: TGTGCGAGCAGCCCCCCAAGGACTAGCGGGAGGGCCACAGATACGCAGTATTTT

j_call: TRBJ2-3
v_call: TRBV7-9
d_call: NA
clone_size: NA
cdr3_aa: CASSFGVGGSRTDTQYF
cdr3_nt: TGTGCCAGCAGCTTTGGAGTCGGCGGCAGCCGCACAGATACGCAGTATTTT

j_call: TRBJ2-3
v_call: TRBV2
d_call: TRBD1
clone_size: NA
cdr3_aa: CASREDRASTDTQYF
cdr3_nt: TGTGCCAGCAGAGAGGACAGGGCCAGCACAGATACGCAGTATTTT

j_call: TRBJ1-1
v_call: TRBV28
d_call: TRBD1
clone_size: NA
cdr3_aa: CASSLRQGGTEAFF
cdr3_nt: TGTGCCAGCAGTTTGAGACAGGGTGGCACTGAAGCTTTCTTT

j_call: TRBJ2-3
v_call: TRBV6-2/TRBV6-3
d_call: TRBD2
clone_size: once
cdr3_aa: CASSPFASGVGTDTQYF
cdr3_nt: TGTGCCAGCAGCCCGTTTGCCAGCGGGGTTGGCACAGATACGCAGTATTTT

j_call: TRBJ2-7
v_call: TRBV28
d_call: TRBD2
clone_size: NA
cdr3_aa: CASRPGLAASYEQYF
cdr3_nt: TGTGCCAGCAGGCCGGGACTAGCGGCTTCCTACGAGCAGTACTTC

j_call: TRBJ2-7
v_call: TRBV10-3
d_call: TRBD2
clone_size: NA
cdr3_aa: CAIRAGGPDEQYF
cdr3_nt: TGTGCCATAAGAGCGGGAGGGCCGGACGAGCAGTACTTC

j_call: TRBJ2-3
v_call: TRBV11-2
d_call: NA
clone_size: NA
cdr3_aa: CASSSGLPSTDTQYF
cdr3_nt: TGTGCCAGCAGCTCAGGCTTGCCGAGCACAGATACGCAGTATTTT

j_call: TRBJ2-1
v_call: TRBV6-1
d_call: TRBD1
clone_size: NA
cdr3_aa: CASSGQGGYNEQFF
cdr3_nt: TGTGCCAGCAGCGGACAGGGAGGCTACAATGAGCAGTTCTTC

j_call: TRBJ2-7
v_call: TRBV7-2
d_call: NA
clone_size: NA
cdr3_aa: CASSLVRGDEQYF
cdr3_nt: TGTGCCAGCAGCTTAGTTCGCGGGGACGAGCAGTACTTC

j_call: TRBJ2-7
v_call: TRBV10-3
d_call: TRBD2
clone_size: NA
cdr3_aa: CAISPLSGSYEQYF
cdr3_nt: TGTGCCATCAGTCCCCTTAGCGGGAGTTACGAGCAGTACTTC

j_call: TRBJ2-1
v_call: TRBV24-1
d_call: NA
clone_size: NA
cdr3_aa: CATSAASVGGEQFF
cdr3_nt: TGTGCCACCAGTGCAGCCTCTGTGGGCGGGGAGCAGTTCTTC

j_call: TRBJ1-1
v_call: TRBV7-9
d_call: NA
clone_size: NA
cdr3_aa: CASSLLTVNTEAFF
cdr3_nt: TGTGCCAGCAGCTTACTGACTGTGAACACTGAAGCTTTCTTT

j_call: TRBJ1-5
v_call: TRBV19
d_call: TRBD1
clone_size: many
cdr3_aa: CASRKDRGSNQPQHF
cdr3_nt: TGTGCCAGTAGGAAGGACAGGGGAAGCAATCAGCCCCAGCATTTT